This T cell receptor beta chain was obtained from a study of T cell responses to AZD1222 COVID-19 vaccine. Whole-study results and caveats: Breadth and depth of Spike-specific TCRs rose after two AZD1222 doses. Only after the peak T cell response were repertoires sampled. In a largely white British group with more females than males, clonal diversity was possibly underestimated. It was only a handful of AZD1222 recipients who were seropositive at baseline.

Turning to this clone: The antigen remains undetermined.

Unmatched junction bases numbered 11, after V lost 10 bases and J lost 5 bases. The CDR3 covers 15 residues. Germline CDR1 reads LNHDA; CDR2 reads SQIVND (reference sequence). Generated by immunoSEQ multiplex PCR, the TCRdb table keeps only in-frame clones and is missing some. The data hold some 150,000 clones, with 90% observed a single time. The chain carries TRBV19 and TRBJ2-2, with 9 bases that match TRBD2. The clonotype originates from an adult who received the AZD1222 COVID-19 vaccine. The specimen comprised peripheral blood, sampled 28 days after the second AZD1222 dose. In DNA, the CDR3 is TGTGCCACCCATTCTGGGCTAGCGGGAACCGGGGAGCTGTTTTTT. Its protein product is CATHSGLAGTGELFF.